The clone carrying this T cell receptor beta chain was counted between two and nine times. Its antigen is unidentified. CDR1 SGHRS and CDR2 YFSETQ come from the germline V gene. The CDR3 is 15 amino acids. V lost 0 bases to trimming and J lost 5 bases, with 14 bases between them. Each single cDNA molecule received a unique molecular identifier. TCRdb reprocessed the 5' RACE reads with MiXCR, giving one entry per CDR3 protein. This sample carries about 100,000 distinct CDR3 sequences, around 14% of them seen once, and the ten largest clones take approximately 2.4%. The data were taken from a study of early T cells in non-severe SARS-CoV-2 infection. Study-level information: Sequencing of unsorted whole blood was done on bulk RNA, leaving chains unpaired.

Notes on the study in general: Comparison of clonotypes with VDJdb favored anti-spike CD8 responses while missing private and CD4 specificities.

The chain links TRBV5-1 to TRBJ1-2, with D tentatively TRBD1 (6 bases). The sequence came from an adult who was a healthcare worker with PCR-confirmed SARS-CoV-2 infection or an uninfected control (not recorded which). Sequenced: whole blood. The CDR3 DNA reads as TGCGCCAGCAGCTTGGGTTCAGGGGAGAGATATGGCTACACCTTC. Its protein is CASSLGSGERYGYTF.